The clone carrying this T cell receptor (beta chain) appeared a few times. Germline V lookup: CDR1 SQVTM, CDR2 ANQGSEA. The CDR3 length is 14 residues. The V and J ends lost 2 bases and 4 bases respectively, with 14 bases between them. Using a J-beta primer mix together with a sample-barcoded 5' primer, a second PCR was run for roughly 6 to 12 cycles. TCRdb independently ran MiXCR on the 5' RACE reads; one entry per CDR3 protein. The profile covers 800,000 to 1,300,000 distinct CDR3 sequences, with 20% to 25% appearing a single time and 0.65% to 0.95% taken by the ten largest. Total RNA extracted from each sample amounted to at least 6 micrograms. The sample comes from a study of blood T cells in healthy people across ages. The same data also contributed to another study, on T cells of mothers and their children. Per that study: Thymic selection molds TCR recombination output in much the same way for related pairs as for unrelated pairs.

The rearrangement links TRBV29-1 to TRBJ1-1, with D maybe TRBD1 (6 bases). The sample consisted of blood. The sequence derives from a girl under 10 years old in good health. The chain's CDR3 is CSVESSQGPTEAFF. CDR3 nucleotides: TGCAGCGTTGAATCTAGCCAGGGGCCCACTGAAGCTTTCTTT.